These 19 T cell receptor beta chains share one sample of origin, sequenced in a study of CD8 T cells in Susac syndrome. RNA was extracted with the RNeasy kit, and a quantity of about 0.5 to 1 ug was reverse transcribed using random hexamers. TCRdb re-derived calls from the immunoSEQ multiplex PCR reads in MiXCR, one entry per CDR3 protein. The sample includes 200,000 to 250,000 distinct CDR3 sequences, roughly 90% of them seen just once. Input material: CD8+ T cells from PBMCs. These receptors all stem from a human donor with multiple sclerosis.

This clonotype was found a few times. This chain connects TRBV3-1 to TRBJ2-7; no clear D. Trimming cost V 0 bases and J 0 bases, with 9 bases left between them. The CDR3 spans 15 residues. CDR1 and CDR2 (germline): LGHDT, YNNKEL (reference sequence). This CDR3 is CASSQDLKLSYEQYF. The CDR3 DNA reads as TGTGCCAGCAGCCAAGATCTTAAACTCTCCTACGAGCAGTACTTC.

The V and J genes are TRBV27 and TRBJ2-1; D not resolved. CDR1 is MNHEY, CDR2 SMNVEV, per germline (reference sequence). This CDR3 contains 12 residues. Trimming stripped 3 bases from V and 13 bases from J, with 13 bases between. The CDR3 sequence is CASSLGGSSQFF. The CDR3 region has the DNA TGTGCCAGCAGTTTGGGCGGCTCAAGCCAGTTCTTC.

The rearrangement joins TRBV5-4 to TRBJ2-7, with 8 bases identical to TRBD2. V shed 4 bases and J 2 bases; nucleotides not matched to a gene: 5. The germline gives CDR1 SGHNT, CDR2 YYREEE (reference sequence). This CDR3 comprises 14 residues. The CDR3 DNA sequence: TGTGCCAGCAGCCGTAGCGGGACTGCCTACGAGCAGTACTTC. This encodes CASSRSGTAYEQYF.

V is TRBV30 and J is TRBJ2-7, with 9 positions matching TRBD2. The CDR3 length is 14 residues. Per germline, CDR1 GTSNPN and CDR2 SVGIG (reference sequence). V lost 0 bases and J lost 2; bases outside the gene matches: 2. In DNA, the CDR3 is TGTGCCTGGAGTGTAGAGCGGGGGGCCTACGAGCAGTACTTC. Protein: CAWSVERGAYEQYF.

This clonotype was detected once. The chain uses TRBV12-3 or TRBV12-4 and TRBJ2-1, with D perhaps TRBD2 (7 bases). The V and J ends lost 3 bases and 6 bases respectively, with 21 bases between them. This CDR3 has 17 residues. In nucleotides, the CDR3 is TGTGCCAGCAGTTTGGACGCACACCGACGGGGGGCCAATGAGCAGTTCTTC. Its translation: CASSLDAHRRGANEQFF.

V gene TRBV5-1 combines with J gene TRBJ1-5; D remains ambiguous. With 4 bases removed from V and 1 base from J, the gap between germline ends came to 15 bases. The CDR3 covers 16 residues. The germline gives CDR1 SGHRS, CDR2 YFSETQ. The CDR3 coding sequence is TGCGCCAGCAGCCTCGAAAGGCACTGGAGCAATCAGCCCCAGCATTTT. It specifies CASSLERHWSNQPQHF.

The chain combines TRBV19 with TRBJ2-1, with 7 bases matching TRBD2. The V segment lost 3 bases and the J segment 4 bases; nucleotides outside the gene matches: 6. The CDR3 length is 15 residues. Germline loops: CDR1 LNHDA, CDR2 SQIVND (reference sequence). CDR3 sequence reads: CASSMGLAAYNEQFF. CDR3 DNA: TGTGCCAGTAGTATGGGGCTAGCGGCTTACAATGAGCAGTTCTTC.

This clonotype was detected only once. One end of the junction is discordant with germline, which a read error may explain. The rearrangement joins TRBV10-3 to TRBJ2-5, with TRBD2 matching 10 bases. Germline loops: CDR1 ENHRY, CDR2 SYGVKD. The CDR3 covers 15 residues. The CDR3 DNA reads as TGTGCCACCAGTTCTAGCGGGGGTCAGGCGGAGACCCAGTACTTC. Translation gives CATSSSGGQAETQYF.

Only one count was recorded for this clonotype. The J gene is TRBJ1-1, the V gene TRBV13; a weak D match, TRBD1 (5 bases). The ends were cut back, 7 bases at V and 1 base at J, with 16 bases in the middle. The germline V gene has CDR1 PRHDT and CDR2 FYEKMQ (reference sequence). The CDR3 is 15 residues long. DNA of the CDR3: TGTGCCAGCACCCTGCGGGACGGGTGGAACACTGAAGCTTTCTTT. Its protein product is CASTLRDGWNTEAFF.

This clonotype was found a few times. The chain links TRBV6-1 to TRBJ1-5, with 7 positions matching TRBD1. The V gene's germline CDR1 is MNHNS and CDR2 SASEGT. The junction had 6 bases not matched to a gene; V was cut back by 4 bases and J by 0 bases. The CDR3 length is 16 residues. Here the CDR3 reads CASSGGTAFSNQPQHF. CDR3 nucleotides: TGTGCCAGCAGTGGAGGGACAGCCTTTAGCAATCAGCCCCAGCATTTT.

The CDR3 DNA reads TGTGCCAGCAGCTTAGCACTCCGATACACCGGGGAGCTGTTTTTT. Its translation is CASSLALRYTGELFF. The gene calls are TRBV7-2 and TRBJ2-2, with no clear D. This CDR3 comprises 15 residues. Germline-derived CDR1 and CDR2 are SGHTA and FQGNSA. Trimming shortened V by 0 bases and J by 3 bases, and 8 bases separated the two germline ends.

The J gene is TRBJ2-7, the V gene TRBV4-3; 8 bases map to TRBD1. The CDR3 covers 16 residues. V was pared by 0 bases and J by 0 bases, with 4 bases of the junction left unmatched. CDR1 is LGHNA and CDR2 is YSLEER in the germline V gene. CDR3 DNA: TGCGCCAGCAGCCAAGATCACAGGGGGAGCTCCTACGAGCAGTACTTC. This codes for CASSQDHRGSSYEQYF.

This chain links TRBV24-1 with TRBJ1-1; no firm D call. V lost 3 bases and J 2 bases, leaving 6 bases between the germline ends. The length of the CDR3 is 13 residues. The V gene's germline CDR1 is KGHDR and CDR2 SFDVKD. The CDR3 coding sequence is TGTGCCACCAGTGATCCGCCCAACACTGAAGCTTTCTTT. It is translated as CATSDPPNTEAFF.

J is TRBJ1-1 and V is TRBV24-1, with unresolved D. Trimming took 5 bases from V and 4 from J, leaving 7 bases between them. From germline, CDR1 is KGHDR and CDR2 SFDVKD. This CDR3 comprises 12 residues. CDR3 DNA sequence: TGTGCCACCAGTGGAGCGTCCACTGAAGCTTTCTTT. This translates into CATSGASTEAFF.

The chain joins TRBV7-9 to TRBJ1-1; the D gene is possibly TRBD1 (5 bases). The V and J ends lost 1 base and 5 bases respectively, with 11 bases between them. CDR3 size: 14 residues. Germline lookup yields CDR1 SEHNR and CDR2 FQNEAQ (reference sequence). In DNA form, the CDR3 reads TGTGCCAGCAGCTTAGTATCAGGGAGAACTGAAGCTTTCTTT. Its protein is CASSLVSGRTEAFF.

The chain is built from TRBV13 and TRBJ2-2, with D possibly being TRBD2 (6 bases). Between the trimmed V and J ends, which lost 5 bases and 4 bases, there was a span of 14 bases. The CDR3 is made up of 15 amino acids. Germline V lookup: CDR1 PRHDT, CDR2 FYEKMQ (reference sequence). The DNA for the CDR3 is TGTGCCAGCAGCCTCCTTGGCGGGGCCACCGGGGAGCTGTTTTTT. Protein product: CASSLLGGATGELFF.

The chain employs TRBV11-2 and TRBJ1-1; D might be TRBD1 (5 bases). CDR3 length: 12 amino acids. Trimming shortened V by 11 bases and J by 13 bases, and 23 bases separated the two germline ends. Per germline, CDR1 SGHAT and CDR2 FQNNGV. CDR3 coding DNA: TGTGCCGGAGGAATTACAGGCGATCAGGTTTTCTTT. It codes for CAGGITGDQVFF.

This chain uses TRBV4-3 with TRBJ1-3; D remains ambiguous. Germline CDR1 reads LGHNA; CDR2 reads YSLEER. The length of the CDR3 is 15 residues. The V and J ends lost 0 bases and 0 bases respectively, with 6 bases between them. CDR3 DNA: TGCGCCAGCAGCCAAGATTTTCACTCTGGAAACACCATATATTTT. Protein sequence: CASSQDFHSGNTIYF.

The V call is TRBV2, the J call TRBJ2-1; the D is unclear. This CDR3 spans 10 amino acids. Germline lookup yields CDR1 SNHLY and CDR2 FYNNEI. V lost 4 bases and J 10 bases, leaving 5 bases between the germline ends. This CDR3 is CASSGVEQFF. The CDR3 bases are TGTGCCAGCAGTGGCGTCGAGCAGTTCTTC.